This entry lists 19 T cell receptor beta chains sequenced from one sample in a study of T cell clonality in common variable immunodeficiency. Antigens for these TCRs are unknown. Study-wide results and caveats: Fewer deletions and N-nucleotide insertions were reportedly seen in common variable immunodeficiency TCR beta sequences.

Sequencing used immunoSEQ multiplex PCR; TCRdb keeps in-frame clones, though not all of them. The sample shows 30,000 or so clones, none of them appearing just once. The sample consisted of peripheral blood mononuclear cells. The receptors stem from a human donor with common variable immunodeficiency.

In its sample, this clone was seen a few times. The read stops 3 residues short of the end of the CDR3; the missing end is completed from the germline J gene. The rearrangement joins TRBV19 to TRBJ1-2, with D unresolved. With 3 bases removed from V and 3 bases from J, the gap between germline ends came to 14 bases. Germline V lookup: CDR1 LNHDA, CDR2 SQIVND (reference sequence). The CDR3 sequence is 15 residues long. This CDR3 is CASSIFQEEDYGYTF. Incomplete CDR3 DNA: TGTGCCAGTAGTATTTTTCAGGAGGAGGACTATGGC.

The table lists this clone with a few counts. With the read ending 3 residues before the CDR3 end, the germline J gene is used to fill in that end. This chain uses TRBV19 with TRBJ2-3; D may be TRBD2 (6 bases). With 5 bases removed from V and 4 bases from J, the gap between germline ends came to 19 bases. This CDR3 is built from 16 residues. In germline, CDR1 is LNHDA, CDR2 SQIVND (reference sequence). The part of the CDR3 DNA that was read is TGTGCCAGTAGTCCCGCGGGGCGCCCGGATTCAGATACG. Its translation: CASSPAGRPDSDT. The whole CDR3 protein reads CASSPAGRPDSDTQYF. Full variable domain (rest looked up from reference TRBV19 and TRBJ2-3): DGGITQSPKYLFRKEGQNVTLSCEQNLNHDAMYWYRQDPGQGLRLIYYSQIVNDFQKGDIAEGYSVSREKKESFPLTVTSAQKNPTAFYLCASSPAGRPDSDTQYFGPGTRLTVL.

This clone came up many times. Coverage ceases 3 residues before the CDR3 finishes, and the germline J gene fills in the end. The rearrangement joins TRBV30 to TRBJ1-1; D is uncertain. This CDR3 region has 14 residues. With 4 bases removed from V and 4 bases from J, the gap between germline ends came to 16 bases. Looked up from germline, CDR1 is GTSNPN and CDR2 is SVGIG (reference sequence). The covered CDR3 bases are TGTGCCTGGAACCCCCACGGGGTTGGCACTGAA. This gives the protein CAWNPHGVGTE. The whole CDR3 sequence is CAWNPHGVGTEAFF.

This clone was counted only a few times. The CDR3 end falls 3 residues outside the read, so it is completed with the germline J gene. The J gene is TRBJ2-7, the V gene TRBV19; 14 bases map to TRBD2. The CDR3 loop spans 20 amino acids. The germline CDR1 and CDR2 sequences are LNHDA and SQIVND (reference sequence). The ends lost 0 bases at V and 2 bases at J; junction bases unmatched: 12. The sequenced CDR3 bases are TGTGCCAGTAGTATAGAGGGCCGACTAGCGGGGGGGGCCCGCCCCTACGAG. This translates into CASSIEGRLAGGARPYE. The whole CDR3 is CASSIEGRLAGGARPYEQYF.

This clone was observed a handful of times. Read coverage stops 3 residues before the CDR3 terminus; the germline J gene supplies the remainder. The chain is built from TRBV30 and TRBJ2-7; D is ambiguous. The V gene's germline CDR1 is GTSNPN and CDR2 SVGIG (reference sequence). This CDR3 region has 12 residues. Trimming removed 4 bases from V and 2 bases from J, with 9 bases in between. The sequenced CDR3 bases are TGTGCCTGGACTGCTAGGACCTACGAG. Protein sequence: CAWTARTYE. The whole CDR3 reads CAWTARTYEQYF.

Many counts were recorded for this clone. The CDR3 end is not reached by the read, which stops 3 residues before it; the germline J gene fills it in. The chain couples TRBV20-1 to TRBJ2-5; TRBD2 matches 11 bases. Germline V lookup: CDR1 DFQATT, CDR2 SNEGSKA (reference sequence). CDR3 length: 17 amino acids. Trimming at V came to 6 bases and at J to 6 bases, leaving 18 bases not matched to a gene. CDR3 in amino acids: CSASNKVAGGHIKTQYF. Incomplete CDR3 DNA: TGCAGTGCCTCTAATAAAGTAGCGGGGGGGCATATAAAGACC.

This clone was counted ten times or more. The CDR3 goes on 3 residues after the read ends, and that part is filled in from the germline J gene. The chain joins TRBV5-1 to TRBJ1-1; 8 nucleotides line up with TRBD1. The germline CDR1 and CDR2 sequences are SGHRS and YFSETQ. V was pared by 4 bases and J by 3 bases, with 8 bases of the junction left unmatched. The CDR3 covers 15 residues. CDR3 protein: CASSGGDRIYTEAFF. The covered CDR3 bases are TGCGCCAGCAGCGGGGGGGACAGGATCTACACTGAA.

On this clone: With the read ending 3 residues before the CDR3 end, the germline J gene is used to fill in that end. The rearrangement uses TRBV7-9 and TRBJ1-1; possibly TRBD1 for D (6 bases). Germline CDR1 is SEHNR and CDR2 is FQNEAQ (reference sequence). Deletions cut 6 bases from V and 5 bases from J, with 13 bases between. The CDR3 spans 13 residues. The CDR3 sequence is CASRQGRITEAFF. The covered CDR3 bases are TGTGCCAGCAGGCAGGGGCGTATTACTGAA.

By sample fraction, this clone is medium-sized (0.01 to 0.1%). The read terminates 3 residues ahead of where the CDR3 ends, so the germline J gene completes it. V gene TRBV29-1 combines with J gene TRBJ1-2; D not resolved. Germline CDR1 and CDR2: SQVTM and ANQGSEA. V was clipped by 3 bases and J by 0 bases, with 8 bases between them. The CDR3 spans 13 residues. The CDR3 bases that were read are TGCAGCGTTGATGTGCAGGCTAACTATGGC. Protein: CSVDVQANYG. The full CDR3 protein is CSVDVQANYGYTF.

This clone occurred many times. Coverage ceases 3 residues before the CDR3 finishes, and the germline J gene fills in the end. The chain employs TRBV28 and TRBJ2-7, with 15 bases matching TRBD2. V shed 5 bases, J shed 2 bases, and the junction held 4 bases outside the gene matches. CDR3 length: 16 amino acids. Germline V CDR1 and CDR2: MDHEN, SYDVKM. The CDR3 bases that were read are TGTGCCAGCAGTCCTTGGACTAGCGGGGGGGCCTACGAG. Protein: CASSPWTSGGAYE. The CDR3 reads in full as CASSPWTSGGAYEQYF.

This clone was found many times. The read falls 3 residues short of the CDR3 end, and the missing part is taken from the germline J gene. The rearrangement links TRBV6-2 or TRBV6-3 to TRBJ2-5, with 8 nucleotides matching TRBD1. The junction had 11 bases not matched to a gene; V was cut back by 6 bases and J by 5 bases. The CDR3 is made up of 15 amino acids. Looked up from germline, CDR1 is MNHEY and CDR2 is SVGEGT. This CDR3 is CASRKPGQAGETQYF. CDR3 bases read: TGTGCCAGCAGGAAGCCGGGACAGGCAGGCGAGACC.

Of note for this clone: The read ends 3 residues shy of where the CDR3 ends; the end is completed using the germline J gene. The chain employs TRBV7-2 and TRBJ2-3, with no clear D. The germline V and J ends were trimmed by 1 base and 0 bases, with 8 bases remaining between them. Germline V gene data show CDR1 as SGHTA and CDR2 as FQGNSA. This CDR3 has 15 residues. The CDR3 bases that were read are TGTGCCAGCAGCTTAGGGCTGCCTAGCACAGATACG. Its protein product is CASSLGLPSTDT. From start to end, the CDR3 is CASSLGLPSTDTQYF. The entire variable domain, with the rest obtained from reference TRBV7-2 and TRBJ2-3, is as follows: GAGVSQSPSNKVTEKGKDVELRCDPISGHTALYWYRQSLGQGLEFLIYFQGNSAPDKSGLPSDRFSAERTGGSVSTLTIQRTQQEDSAVYLCASSLGLPSTDTQYFGPGTRLTVL.

In the case of this clone: The junction shows a germline mismatch at one end, possibly a read error. The read gets to within 3 residues of the CDR3 end, and the germline J gene fills in the rest. The chain employs TRBV6-1 and TRBJ1-5, with D unclear. Germline V lookup: CDR1 MNHNS, CDR2 SASEGT. This CDR3 is 13 amino acids long. The covered CDR3 bases are TGTGCCAGCAGGGAAAGTAGCGATCAGCCC. Its translation: CASRESSDQP. From start to end, the CDR3 is CASRESSDQPQHF.

This clone was found many times. The read comes to an end 3 residues before the CDR3 does, leaving the germline J gene to fill in the end. The J gene is TRBJ2-1, the V gene TRBV30; 8 nucleotides align to TRBD2. The ends lost 0 bases at V and 4 bases at J; junction bases unmatched: 8. This CDR3 spans 16 amino acids. CDR1 is GTSNPN and CDR2 is SVGIG in the germline V gene (reference sequence). The CDR3 sequence is CAWSVVASGGYNEQFF. The CDR3 bases that were read are TGTGCCTGGAGTGTAGTTGCCAGCGGGGGATACAATGAG.

In its sample, this clone was seen a few times. The read falls 3 residues short of the CDR3 end, and the missing part is taken from the germline J gene. The J gene is TRBJ1-2, the V gene TRBV2; a weak D match, TRBD1 (6 bases). Germline assignment: CDR1 SNHLY and CDR2 FYNNEI. The ends were cut back, 4 bases at V and 2 bases at J, with 8 bases in the middle. The CDR3 has 13 residues. CDR3 region: CASSVDRNYGYTF. The covered CDR3 bases are TGTGCCAGCAGTGTCGACAGGAACTATGGC.

Note on this clone: The read terminates 3 residues before the CDR3 end, so the remaining end is supplied by the germline J gene. The chain links TRBV7-9 to TRBJ2-3; no clear D gene. V dropped 1 base and J dropped 4 bases, with 9 bases sitting between them. This CDR3 has 14 amino acids. From germline, CDR1 is SEHNR and CDR2 FQNEAQ (reference sequence). The sequenced CDR3 bases are TGTGCCAGCAGCTTAGACGGTCCTCCAGATACG. It codes for CASSLDGPPDT. From start to end, the CDR3 is CASSLDGPPDTQYF.

This clone was counted many times. The read terminates 3 residues ahead of where the CDR3 ends, so the germline J gene completes it. The chain recombines TRBV7-2 with TRBJ2-1; D may be TRBD1 or TRBD2 (7 bases each). Germline values: CDR1 SGHTA, CDR2 FQGNSA. Trimming shortened V by 6 bases and J by 2 bases, and 14 bases separated the two germline ends. CDR3 length: 15 residues. The CDR3 sequence is CASRRAGQPYNEQFF. The part of the CDR3 DNA that was read is TGTGCCAGCAGGCGAGCGGGACAGCCCTACAATGAG.

Concerning this clone: The read halts 3 residues ahead of the CDR3 end, with the missing end drawn from the germline J gene. The V and J genes are TRBV20-1 and TRBJ1-6; D is possibly TRBD1 (6 bases). CDR3 size: 16 residues. Between the trimmed V and J ends, which lost 5 bases and 0 bases, there was a span of 14 bases. Looked up from germline, CDR1 is DFQATT and CDR2 is SNEGSKA (reference sequence). CDR3 DNA (partial): TGCAGTGCTCGTCACAGGGTGAGCTCCTATAATTCACCC. This encodes CSARHRVSSYNSP. The whole CDR3 protein reads CSARHRVSSYNSPLHF.

Only a few counts were recorded for this clone. From the germline J gene comes the end of the CDR3, since the read stops 3 residues before it. The chain combines TRBV7-3 with TRBJ2-3; TRBD1 is a possible D gene (6 bases). The CDR3 loop spans 15 amino acids. The germline V gene encodes CDR1 SGHTA and CDR2 FQGTGA. V lost 2 bases to trimming and J lost 3 bases, with 12 bases between them. The DNA read from the CDR3 is TGTGCCAGCAGCTTACTGTCGCAGGGGACAGATACG. Amino acid sequence: CASSLLSQGTDT. From start to end, the CDR3 is CASSLLSQGTDTQYF.